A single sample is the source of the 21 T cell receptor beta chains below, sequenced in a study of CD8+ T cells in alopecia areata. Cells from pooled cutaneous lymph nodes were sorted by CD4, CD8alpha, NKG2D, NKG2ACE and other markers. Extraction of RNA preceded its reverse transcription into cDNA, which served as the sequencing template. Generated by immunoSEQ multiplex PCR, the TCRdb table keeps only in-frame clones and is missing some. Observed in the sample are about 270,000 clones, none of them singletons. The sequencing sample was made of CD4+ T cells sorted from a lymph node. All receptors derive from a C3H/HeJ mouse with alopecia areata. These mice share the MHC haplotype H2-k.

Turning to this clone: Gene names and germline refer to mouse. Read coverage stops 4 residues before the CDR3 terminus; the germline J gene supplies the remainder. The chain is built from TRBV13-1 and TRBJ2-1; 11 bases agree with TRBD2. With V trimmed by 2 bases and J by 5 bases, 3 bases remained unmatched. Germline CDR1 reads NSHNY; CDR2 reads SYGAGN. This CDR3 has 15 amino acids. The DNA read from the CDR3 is TGTGCCAGCAGTGAAGGACTGGGGGGAAATGCT. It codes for CASSEGLGGNA. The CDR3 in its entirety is CASSEGLGGNAEQFF.

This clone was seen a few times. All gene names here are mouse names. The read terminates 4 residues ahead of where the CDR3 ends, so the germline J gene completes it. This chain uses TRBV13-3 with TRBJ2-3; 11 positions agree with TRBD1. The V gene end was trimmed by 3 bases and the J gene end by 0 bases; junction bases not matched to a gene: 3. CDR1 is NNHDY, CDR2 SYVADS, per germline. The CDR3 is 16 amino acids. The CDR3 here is CASSVDRGLSAETLYF. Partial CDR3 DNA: TGTGCCAGCAGTGTGGACAGGGGGCTTAGTGCAGAA.

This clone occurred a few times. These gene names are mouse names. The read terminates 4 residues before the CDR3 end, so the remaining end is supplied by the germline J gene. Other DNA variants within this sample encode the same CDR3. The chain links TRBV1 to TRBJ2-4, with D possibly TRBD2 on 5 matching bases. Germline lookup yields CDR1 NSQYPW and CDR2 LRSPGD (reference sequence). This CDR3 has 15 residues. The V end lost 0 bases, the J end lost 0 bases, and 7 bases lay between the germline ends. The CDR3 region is CTCSADLGSQNTLYF. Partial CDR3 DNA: TGCACCTGCAGTGCAGATTTGGGGAGTCAAAAC.

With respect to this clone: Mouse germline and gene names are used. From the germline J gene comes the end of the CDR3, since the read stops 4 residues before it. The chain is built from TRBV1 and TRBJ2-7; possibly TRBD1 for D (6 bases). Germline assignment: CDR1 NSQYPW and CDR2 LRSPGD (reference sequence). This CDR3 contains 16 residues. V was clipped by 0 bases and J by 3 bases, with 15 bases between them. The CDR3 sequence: CTCSADPPQGHYEQYF. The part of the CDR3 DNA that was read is TGCACCTGCAGTGCAGATCCCCCCCAGGGGCACTAT. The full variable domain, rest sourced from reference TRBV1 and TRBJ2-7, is VTLLEQNPRWRLVPRGQAVNLRCILKNSQYPWMSWYQQDLQKQLQWLFTLRSPGDKEVKSLPGADYLATRVTDTELRLQVANMSQGRTLYCTCSADPPQGHYEQYFGPGTRLTVL.

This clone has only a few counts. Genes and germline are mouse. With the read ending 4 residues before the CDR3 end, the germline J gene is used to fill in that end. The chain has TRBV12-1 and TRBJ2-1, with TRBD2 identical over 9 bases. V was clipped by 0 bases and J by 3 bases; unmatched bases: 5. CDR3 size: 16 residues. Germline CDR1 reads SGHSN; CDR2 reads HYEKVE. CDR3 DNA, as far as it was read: TGTGCCAGCTCTCTCTCTCCGACTGGGGGCTATGCT. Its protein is CASSLSPTGGYA. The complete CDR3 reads CASSLSPTGGYAEQFF.

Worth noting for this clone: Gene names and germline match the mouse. Partial CDR3 DNA: TGTGCCAGCACCCGACAGGGTCCAAACACCGGG. Residues: CASTRQGPNTG. The CDR3 in its entirety is CASTRQGPNTGQLYF. This chain uses TRBV19 with TRBJ2-2, with 7 bases fitting TRBD1. Read data end 4 residues before the CDR3 end; the end is taken from the germline J gene. Germline V gene data show CDR1 as FNHDT and CDR2 as SITEND (reference sequence). V lost 6 bases and J lost 0; bases outside the gene matches: 5. This CDR3 is built from 15 residues.

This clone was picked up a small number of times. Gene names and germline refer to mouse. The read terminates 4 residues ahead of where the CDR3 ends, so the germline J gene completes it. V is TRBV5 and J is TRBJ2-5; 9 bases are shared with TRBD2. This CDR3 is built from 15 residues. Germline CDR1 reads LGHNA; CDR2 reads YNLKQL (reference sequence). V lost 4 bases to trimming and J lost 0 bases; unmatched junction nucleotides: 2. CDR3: CASSPGGDNQDTQYF. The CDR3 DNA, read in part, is TGTGCCAGCAGCCCTGGGGGGGATAACCAAGAC.

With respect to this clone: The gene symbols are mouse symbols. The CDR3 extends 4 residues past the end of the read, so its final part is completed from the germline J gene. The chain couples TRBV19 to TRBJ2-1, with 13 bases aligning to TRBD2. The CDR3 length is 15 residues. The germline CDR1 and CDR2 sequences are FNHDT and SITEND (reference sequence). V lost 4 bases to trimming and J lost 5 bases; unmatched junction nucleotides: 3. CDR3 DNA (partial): TGTGCCAGCAGTTCGGGACTGGGGGGGAATGCT. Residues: CASSSGLGGNA. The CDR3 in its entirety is CASSSGLGGNAEQFF.

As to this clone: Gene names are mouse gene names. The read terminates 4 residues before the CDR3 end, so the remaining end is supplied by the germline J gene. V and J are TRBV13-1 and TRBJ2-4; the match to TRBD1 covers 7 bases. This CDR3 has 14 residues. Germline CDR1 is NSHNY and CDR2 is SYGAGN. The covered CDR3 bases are TGTGCCAGCAGTGATGGCGGGACAGAGAAC. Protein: CASSDGGTEN. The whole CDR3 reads CASSDGGTENTLYF.

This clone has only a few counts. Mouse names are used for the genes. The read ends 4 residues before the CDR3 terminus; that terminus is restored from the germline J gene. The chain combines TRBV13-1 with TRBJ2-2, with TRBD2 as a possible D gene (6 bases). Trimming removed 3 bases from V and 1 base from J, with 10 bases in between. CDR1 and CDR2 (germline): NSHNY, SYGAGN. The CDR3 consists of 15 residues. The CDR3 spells CASSAGTKNTGQLYF. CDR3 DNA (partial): TGTGCCAGCAGTGCCGGGACTAAAAACACCGGG.

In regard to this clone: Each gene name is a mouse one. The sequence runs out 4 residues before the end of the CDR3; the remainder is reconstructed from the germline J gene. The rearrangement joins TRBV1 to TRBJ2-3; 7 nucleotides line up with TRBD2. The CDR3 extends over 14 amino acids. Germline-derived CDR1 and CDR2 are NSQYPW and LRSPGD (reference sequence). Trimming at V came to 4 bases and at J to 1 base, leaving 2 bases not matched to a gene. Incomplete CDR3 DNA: TGCACCTGCAGTGACTGGGGTGGTGCAGAA. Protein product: CTCSDWGGAE. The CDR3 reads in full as CTCSDWGGAETLYF.

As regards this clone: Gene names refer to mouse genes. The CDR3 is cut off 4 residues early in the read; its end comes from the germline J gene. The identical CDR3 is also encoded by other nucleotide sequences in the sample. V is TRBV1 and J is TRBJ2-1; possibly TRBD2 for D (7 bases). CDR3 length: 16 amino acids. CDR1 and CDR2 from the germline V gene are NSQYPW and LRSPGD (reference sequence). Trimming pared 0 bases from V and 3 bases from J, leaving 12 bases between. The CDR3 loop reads CTCSADLGGGYAEQFF. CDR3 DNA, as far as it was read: TGCACCTGCAGTGCAGATCTAGGGGGGGGCTATGCT.

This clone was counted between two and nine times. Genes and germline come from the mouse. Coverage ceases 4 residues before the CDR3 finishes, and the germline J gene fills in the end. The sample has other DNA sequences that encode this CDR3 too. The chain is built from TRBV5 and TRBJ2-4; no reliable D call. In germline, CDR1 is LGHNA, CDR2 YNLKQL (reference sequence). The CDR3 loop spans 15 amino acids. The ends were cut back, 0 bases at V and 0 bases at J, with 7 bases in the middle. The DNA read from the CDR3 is TGTGCCAGCAGCCAAGATGGAGGGAGTCAAAAC. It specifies CASSQDGGSQN. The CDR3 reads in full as CASSQDGGSQNTLYF.

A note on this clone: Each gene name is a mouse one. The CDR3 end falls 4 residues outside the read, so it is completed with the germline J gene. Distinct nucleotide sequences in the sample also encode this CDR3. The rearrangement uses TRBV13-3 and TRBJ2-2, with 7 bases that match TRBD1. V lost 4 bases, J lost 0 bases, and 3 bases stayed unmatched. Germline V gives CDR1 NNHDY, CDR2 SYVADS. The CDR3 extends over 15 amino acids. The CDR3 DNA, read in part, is TGTGCCAGCAGTCGGGACAGCGCAAACACCGGG. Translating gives CASSRDSANTG. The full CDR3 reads CASSRDSANTGQLYF.

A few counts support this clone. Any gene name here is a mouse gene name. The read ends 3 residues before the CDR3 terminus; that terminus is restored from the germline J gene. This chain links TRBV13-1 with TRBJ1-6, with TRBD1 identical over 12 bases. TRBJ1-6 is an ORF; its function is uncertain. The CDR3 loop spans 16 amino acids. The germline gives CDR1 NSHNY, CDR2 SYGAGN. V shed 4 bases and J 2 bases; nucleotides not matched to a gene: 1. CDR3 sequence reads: CASSRDRGPYNSPLYF. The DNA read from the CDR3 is TGTGCCAGCAGTCGGGACAGGGGGCCCTATAATTCGCCC.

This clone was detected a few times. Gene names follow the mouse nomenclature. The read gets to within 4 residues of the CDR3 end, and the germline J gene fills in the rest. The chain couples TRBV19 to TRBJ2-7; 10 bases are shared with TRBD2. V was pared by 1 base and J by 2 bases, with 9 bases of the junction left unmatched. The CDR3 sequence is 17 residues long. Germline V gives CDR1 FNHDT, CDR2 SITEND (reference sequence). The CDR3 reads CASSINPDWGAPYEQYF. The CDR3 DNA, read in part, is TGTGCCAGCAGTATAAACCCCGACTGGGGGGCACCCTAT.

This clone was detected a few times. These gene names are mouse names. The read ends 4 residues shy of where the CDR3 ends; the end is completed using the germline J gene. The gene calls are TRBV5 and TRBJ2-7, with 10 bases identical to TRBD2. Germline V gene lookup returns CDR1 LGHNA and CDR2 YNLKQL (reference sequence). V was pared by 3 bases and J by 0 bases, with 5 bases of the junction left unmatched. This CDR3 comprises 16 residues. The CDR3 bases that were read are TGTGCCAGCAGCCAGCCCCGACTGGGGGGCTCCTAT. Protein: CASSQPRLGGSY. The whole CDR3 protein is CASSQPRLGGSYEQYF.

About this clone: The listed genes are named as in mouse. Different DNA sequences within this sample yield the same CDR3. CDR3 loop: CASSAGGDAEQFF. The sequenced part of the CDR3 DNA is TGTGCCAGCAGTGCCGGGGGGGATGCT. The V gene is TRBV13-1, the J gene TRBJ2-1, with 7 bases lining up with TRBD2. The observed sequence ends 4 residues before the CDR3 terminus, with the missing tail filled in from the germline J gene. Looked up from germline, CDR1 is NSHNY and CDR2 is SYGAGN. The CDR3 runs 13 residues. The junction had 2 bases not matched to a gene; V was cut back by 3 bases and J by 5 bases.

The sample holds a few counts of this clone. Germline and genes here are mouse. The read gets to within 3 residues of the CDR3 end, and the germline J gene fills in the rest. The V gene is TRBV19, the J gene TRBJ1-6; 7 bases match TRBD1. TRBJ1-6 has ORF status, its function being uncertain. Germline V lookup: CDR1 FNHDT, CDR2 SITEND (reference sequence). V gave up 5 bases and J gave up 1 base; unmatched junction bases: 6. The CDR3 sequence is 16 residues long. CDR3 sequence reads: CASRPDRDSYNSPLYF. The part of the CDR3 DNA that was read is TGTGCCAGCAGACCCGACAGGGACTCCTATAATTCGCCC.

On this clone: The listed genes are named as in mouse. CDR3 sequence reads: CASSLRDKSSYEQYF. The covered CDR3 bases are TGTGCTAGCAGTCTGCGGGACAAAAGCTCCTAT. The V and J genes are TRBV17 and TRBJ2-7; tentative D call: TRBD1 (6 bases). From the germline J gene comes the end of the CDR3, since the read stops 4 residues before it. Germline V CDR1 and CDR2: MNHDT, YYDKIL. The V end was cut by 5 bases, the J end by 0 bases, with 14 bases between. The CDR3 totals 15 residues.

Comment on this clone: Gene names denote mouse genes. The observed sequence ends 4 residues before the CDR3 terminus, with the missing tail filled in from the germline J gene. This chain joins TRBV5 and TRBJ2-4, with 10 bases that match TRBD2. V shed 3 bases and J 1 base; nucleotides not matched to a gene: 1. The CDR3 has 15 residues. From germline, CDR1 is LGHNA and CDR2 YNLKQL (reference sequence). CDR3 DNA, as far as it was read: TGTGCCAGCAGCCATGACTGGGGGGGTCAAAAC. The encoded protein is CASSHDWGGQN. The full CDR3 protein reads CASSHDWGGQNTLYF.